The present TCR beta chain was sequenced within a study of Ad26.COV2.S vaccination and SARS-CoV-2 variants. Study as a whole: Donor participated within the Ad26.COV2.S arm of the COV1001 trial. Findings and caveats of the study: Researchers cautioned that TCR breadth and depth analyses may have underestimated total T cell responses.

Treatment noted: around 19 received Ad26.COV2.S at low or high dose, single or two shots; a few received placebo; per-sample allocation not given. Day 63 after the first vaccine or placebo injection was the time point for sampling. Vaccine was an Ad26 vector expressing Wuhan-strain SARS-CoV-2 spike. Concerning this clone itself: Antigen: not known.

V gave up 5 bases and J gave up 0 bases, with 8 bases separating them. CDR1 MRHNA and CDR2 SNTAGT come from the germline V gene. The CDR3 runs 15 residues. Sequencing was performed with immunoSEQ multiplex PCR; in TCRdb, only in-frame clones are kept and a portion is missing. The sample has around 300,000 clones, about 88% seen once. The sequence was obtained from a person aged 18-60 years who received the Ad26.COV2.S COVID-19 vaccine or a placebo. The chain links TRBV6-4 to TRBJ2-6; D gene unclear. Here the sequenced sample was peripheral blood, taken in a trial of Ad26.COV2.S vaccine versus placebo. For the CDR3, the DNA is TGTGCCAGCAGTTCAACCCGCTCTGGGGCCAACGTCCTGACTTTC. This translates into CASSSTRSGANVLTF.